This T cell receptor (beta chain) is drawn from a study of blood T cell repertoires in COVID-19. Study summary: Nucleic acid was either cDNA or gDNA, and it came from T cells, B-cell-depleted T cells, or PBMCs.

Per germline, CDR1 MNHEY and CDR2 SVGAGI. The CDR3 has 14 residues. V gave up 2 bases and J gave up 3 bases, with 11 bases separating them. Assay used: immunoSEQ multiplex PCR; TCRdb lists only in-frame clones, some missing. The sample shows over 200,000 clones, 80% to 90% of them seen only once. Everyone who took part was roughly 18 to 89 years old, and they came from 24 US areas. Participants' reported clinical history set cohort assignment. This clone was counted once. The source material was PBMCs or T cells enriched from blood (not recorded which). The chain couples TRBV6-5 to TRBJ2-7; no clear D. This clonotype originated in a woman aged 45-59 years who had recovered from COVID-19. CDR3 in amino acids: CASSYRKQNYEQYF. In DNA form, the CDR3 reads TGTGCCAGCAGTTACAGGAAACAGAACTACGAGCAGTACTTC.